Below, 8 T cell receptor beta chains from the same sample are listed, as sequenced in a study of OX40 agonist ivuxolimab in advanced cancers. Clones were read by immunoSEQ multiplex PCR, and TCRdb kept only the in-frame ones, dropping some. In the table there are 50,000 to 55,000 clones, about 87% of which are singletons. The starting material was CD4+ or CD8+ T cells sorted from blood, obtained in a trial of the OX40 agonist ivuxolimab. The receptors were gathered from an adult with an advanced solid tumor such as melanoma, head and neck, liver or kidney cancer.

This chain links TRBV7-8 with TRBJ2-1; the D is unclear. With 2 bases removed from V and 6 bases from J, the gap between germline ends came to 8 bases. The CDR3 covers 13 residues. The germline CDR1 and CDR2 sequences are SGHVS and FQNEAQ. The CDR3 DNA is TGTGCCAGCAGCTTAAGGCTTTCCAATGAGCAGTTCTTC. Translation: CASSLRLSNEQFF.

The rearrangement links TRBV18 to TRBJ2-7; 8 positions match TRBD2. Germline V gene sequence: CDR1 KGHSH, CDR2 LQKENI. The CDR3 spans 15 residues. Trimming at V came to 3 bases and at J to 1 base, leaving 5 bases not matched to a gene. This chain's CDR3 is CASSPRGGGSYEQYF. The CDR3 DNA reads as TGTGCCAGCTCACCCCGGGGCGGGGGGTCCTACGAGCAGTACTTC.

This clone was picked up one time. The V gene is TRBV6-1, the J gene TRBJ2-7; 7 nucleotides line up with TRBD1. Trimming took 5 bases from V and 4 from J; bases not matched to a gene: 8. From germline, CDR1 is MNHNS and CDR2 SASEGT. CDR3 length: 14 amino acids. The CDR3 sequence is CASSLSGGLYEQYF. The DNA for the CDR3 is TGTGCCAGCAGTCTCTCAGGGGGTCTATACGAGCAGTACTTC.

The chain's CDR3 is CASSFNNARGDGYTF. In nucleotides, the CDR3 is TGCGCCAGCAGCTTCAATAACGCCAGGGGAGATGGCTACACCTTC. V and J are TRBV5-1 and TRBJ1-2; a weak D match, TRBD1 (6 bases). V lost 2 bases, J lost 6 bases, and 17 bases lay in between. This CDR3 contains 15 residues. Germline loops: CDR1 SGHRS, CDR2 YFSETQ.

For the CDR3, the DNA is TGTGCCAGCAGTCCACGACTTAGACGGTCCGGGTTTAACTACGAGCAGTACTTC. Protein sequence: CASSPRLRRSGFNYEQYF. The gene calls are TRBV28 and TRBJ2-7; unclear D gene. The V and J ends lost 5 bases and 3 bases respectively, with 26 bases between them. Germline V gene data show CDR1 as MDHEN and CDR2 as SYDVKM. This CDR3 comprises 18 residues.

The V gene is TRBV30, the J gene TRBJ1-2; tentatively, D is TRBD1 (5 bases). CDR1 and CDR2 from the germline V gene are GTSNPN and SVGIG (reference sequence). CDR3 size: 13 residues. V shed 5 bases and J shed 3 bases, with 13 bases lying between them. CDR3 amino acids: CAWGGDDYYGYTF. CDR3 coding DNA: TGTGCCTGGGGGGGTGACGACTACTATGGCTACACCTTC.

The gene calls are TRBV7-2 and TRBJ2-1, with D possibly TRBD2 on 5 matching bases. Germline values: CDR1 SGHTA, CDR2 FQGNSA. This CDR3 contains 14 residues. V was clipped by 5 bases and J by 0 bases, with 8 bases between them. CDR3 protein: CASSPRGSYNEQFF. The CDR3 coding sequence is TGTGCCAGCAGCCCACGGGGCTCCTACAATGAGCAGTTCTTC.

The chain links TRBV6-5 to TRBJ2-2; D possibly corresponds to TRBD1 (5 bases). Trimming shortened V by 6 bases and J by 5 bases, and 16 bases separated the two germline ends. CDR3 length: 15 residues. The germline gives CDR1 MNHEY, CDR2 SVGAGI. Here the CDR3 DNA reads TGTGCCAGCAGCCGCGCAGGGTCGCGGACCGGGGAGCTGTTTTTT. It is translated as CASSRAGSRTGELFF.